A single sample gave rise to the 29 T cell receptor beta chains below, sequenced in a study of blood T cells in healthy people across ages. PCR was performed a second time for about 6 to 11 cycles using a sample-barcoded 5' primer and a J-beta primer mix. From the 5' RACE reads, TCRdb called clonotypes with MiXCR, one entry per CDR3 protein. The sample includes approximately 1.5 million distinct CDR3 sequences, about 35% of them seen just once. Input material: blood. Every receptor here comes from a woman in her twenties or thirties in good health.

This sequence joins TRBV6-1 and TRBJ2-3; 8 bases are shared with TRBD1. The trim removed 5 bases at V and 2 bases at J, leaving 6 bases unmatched. The germline gives CDR1 MNHNS, CDR2 SASEGT. The CDR3 is made up of 15 amino acids. Here the CDR3 reads CASSRRQGITDTQYF. In DNA form, the CDR3 reads TGTGCCAGCAGTAGAAGACAGGGGATCACAGATACGCAGTATTTT.

This clonotype was found many times. The chain recombines TRBV5-1 with TRBJ2-7, with a possible D match to TRBD1 (5 bases). The CDR3 runs 14 residues. Germline V gene data show CDR1 as SGHRS and CDR2 as YFSETQ. The V end lost 4 bases, the J end lost 1 base, and 12 bases lay between the germline ends. The CDR3 is CASSPTVDSYEQYF. The DNA of the CDR3 is TGCGCCAGCAGCCCGACAGTTGATTCCTACGAGCAGTACTTC.

About this clonotype itself: An end of the junction differs from the germline gene, which may be a read error. The V gene is TRBV24-1, the J gene TRBJ2-5; D remains unclear. The tail of the sequence fits TRBJ2-7 better, so the J call may be wrong. Germline CDR1 KGHDR, CDR2 SFDVKD. This CDR3 has 15 amino acids. The CDR3 DNA reads TGTACCACCAGTGATCCCACTCAAAGCTCCTACGAGCAGTACTTC. Translation gives CTTSDPTQSSYEQYF.

In this sample, this clonotype turned up a few times. CDR3 nucleotide sequence: TGCGCCAGCAGCTTGGGGGAAAAGAAACAAGGCTACACCTTC. This codes for CASSLGEKKQGYTF. J is TRBJ1-2 and V is TRBV5-1, with D unresolved. CDR1 is SGHRS, CDR2 YFSETQ, per germline. V shed 0 bases and J shed 8 bases, with 14 bases lying between them. There are 14 residues in the CDR3.

This clonotype occurred a few times. The V gene is TRBV28, the J gene TRBJ1-5, with TRBD1 as a possible D gene (6 bases). V was pared by 6 bases and J by 0 bases, with 24 bases between. There are 19 residues in the CDR3. In germline, CDR1 is MDHEN, CDR2 SYDVKM. DNA for the CDR3: TGTGCCAGCAGCCATAAGGAAGGGGGACGTGGTTATAGCAATCAGCCCCAGCATTTT. Amino acid sequence: CASSHKEGGRGYSNQPQHF.

This clonotype was recorded a few times. J is TRBJ1-1 and V is TRBV4-1; 9 nucleotides align to TRBD1. V was clipped by 0 bases and J by 4 bases; unmatched bases: 9. Germline CDR1 reads MGHRA; CDR2 reads YSYEKL. The CDR3 loop spans 17 amino acids. In nucleotides, the CDR3 is TGCGCCAGCAGCCAAGATTGGACAGGGGCCAAGGGCACTGAAGCTTTCTTT. This translates into CASSQDWTGAKGTEAFF.

The chain combines TRBV2 with TRBJ1-5; D is undetermined. Deletions cut 4 bases from V and 0 bases from J, with 13 bases between. Germline V lookup: CDR1 SNHLY, CDR2 FYNNEI. CDR3 length: 16 amino acids. The CDR3 sequence is CASSARDLGSNQPQHF. The CDR3 bases are TGTGCCAGCAGTGCGAGGGATTTGGGTAGCAATCAGCCCCAGCATTTT.

The chain recombines TRBV20-1 with TRBJ1-4; possibly TRBD1 for D (6 bases). Germline V CDR1 and CDR2: DFQATT, SNEGSKA (reference sequence). V gave up 5 bases and J gave up 5 bases, with 15 bases separating them. The CDR3 is 14 amino acids. This chain's CDR3 is CSAQEGGMNEKLFF. The CDR3 DNA reads as TGCAGTGCTCAAGAGGGGGGCATGAATGAAAAACTGTTTTTT.

Remarks on this clonotype: One end of the junction varies from germline; a read error may be responsible. The genes are TRBV27 and TRBJ2-1, with 9 bases lining up with TRBD2. Germline V gives CDR1 MNHEY, CDR2 SMNVEV (reference sequence). This CDR3 region has 15 residues. CDR3 region: CASSLIAGAYNGQFF. CDR3 bases: TGTGCCAGCAGTTTAATAGCGGGAGCCTACAATGGGCAGTTCTTC.

The chain employs TRBV7-9 and TRBJ2-2; D is unresolved. CDR3 size: 15 residues. The V end lost 3 bases, the J end lost 5 bases, and 13 bases lay between the germline ends. In germline, CDR1 is SEHNR, CDR2 FQNEAQ (reference sequence). CDR3 in DNA: TGTGCCAGCAGCTTCACCGGTATAGGGACCGGGGAGCTGTTTTTT. Protein: CASSFTGIGTGELFF.

The chain couples TRBV5-5 to TRBJ1-6; maybe TRBD1 (5 bases). The CDR3 is 15 residues long. Per germline, CDR1 SGHKS and CDR2 YYEKEE (reference sequence). With 4 bases removed from V and 10 bases from J, the gap between germline ends came to 18 bases. The CDR3 DNA follows: TGTGCCAGCAGCCCCATGGGGGGAGTTCAGTCACCCCTCCACTTT. It yields the protein CASSPMGGVQSPLHF.

This clonotype has only a few counts. The rearrangement uses TRBV29-1 and TRBJ1-1; weak D call: TRBD1 (5 bases). This CDR3 spans 13 amino acids. Germline CDR1 is SQVTM and CDR2 is ANQGSEA. Trimming took 3 bases from V and 3 from J, leaving 11 bases between them. The CDR3 DNA is TGCAGCGTTGACCCCTGGGGGGACACTGAAGCTTTCTTT. It codes for CSVDPWGDTEAFF.

There are a few counts of this clonotype. The chain combines TRBV4-1 with TRBJ2-6; 9 bases match TRBD1. Germline CDR1 and CDR2: MGHRA and YSYEKL. V shed 4 bases, J shed 1 base, and the junction held 8 bases outside the gene matches. The CDR3 totals 18 residues. DNA of the CDR3: TGCGCCAGCAGCCGACCGGGACAGGGCCGGTCTGGGGCCAACGTCCTGACTTTC. It yields the protein CASSRPGQGRSGANVLTF.

The chain carries TRBV12-3 or TRBV12-4 and TRBJ2-1; D unresolved. Trimming pared 1 base from V and 10 bases from J, leaving 17 bases between. The CDR3 sequence is 15 residues long. The CDR3 nucleotides are TGTGCCAGCAGTTTAGAACCCCTCGAGTCCATAGAGCAGTTCTTC. Protein sequence: CASSLEPLESIEQFF.

J is TRBJ2-5 and V is TRBV28; TRBD2 agrees at 8 bases. The CDR3 runs to 15 residues. V dropped 4 bases and J dropped 0; count of bases not matched to a gene: 4. Per germline, CDR1 MDHEN and CDR2 SYDVKM. CDR3 nucleotides: TGTGCCAGCAGTTCCCAGCGGGAGTACCAAGAGACCCAGTACTTC. As protein: CASSSQREYQETQYF.

CDR3 DNA: TGCAGTGCTCCGGGTTCGGCTAGTTGGTTCGTCACAGATACGCAGTATTTT. It specifies CSAPGSASWFVTDTQYF. The chain couples TRBV20-1 to TRBJ2-3; D remains unclear. CDR1 is DFQATT, CDR2 SNEGSKA, per germline (reference sequence). CDR3 length equals 17 residues. V lost 5 bases and J lost 2, with 23 bases in between.

This chain uses TRBV20-1 with TRBJ2-1, with D perhaps being TRBD1 or TRBD2 (5 bases each). V was clipped by 0 bases and J by 4 bases, with 25 bases between them. The CDR3 runs 19 residues. Germline V gene data show CDR1 as DFQATT and CDR2 as SNEGSKA (reference sequence). For the CDR3, the DNA is TGCAGTGCTAGAGATCGGCTCCGTCCCTGGGACCTACCATACAATGAGCAGTTCTTC. Residues: CSARDRLRPWDLPYNEQFF.

V and J are TRBV6-1 and TRBJ1-2; 7 bases are a match to TRBD1. V was clipped by 1 base and J by 7 bases; unmatched bases: 3. The CDR3 length is 13 residues. In germline, CDR1 is MNHNS, CDR2 SASEGT. The CDR3 spells CASSEGQGTGYTF. The CDR3 nucleotides read TGTGCCAGCAGTGAAGGACAGGGAACTGGCTACACCTTC.

This clonotype showed up just a few times. The gene calls are TRBV18 and TRBJ2-1; D uncertain. The CDR3 loop spans 13 amino acids. The germline V gene has CDR1 KGHSH and CDR2 LQKENI. Trimming shortened V by 3 bases and J by 8 bases, and 11 bases separated the two germline ends. CDR3 coding DNA: TGTGCCAGCTCACCCGCCCCTGGGGATGAGCAGTTCTTC. It is translated as CASSPAPGDEQFF.

The gene calls are TRBV7-9 and TRBJ2-1; TRBD1 aligns across 9 bases. The CDR3 extends over 14 amino acids. Looked up from germline, CDR1 is SEHNR and CDR2 is FQNEAQ (reference sequence). After removal of 2 bases from V and 9 bases from J, the junction contained 5 bases not matched to a gene. CDR3 bases: TGTGCCAGCAGCTTAATGGGACAGGGAGGTGAGCAGTTCTTC. It codes for CASSLMGQGGEQFF.

This clonotype showed up just a few times. The V gene is TRBV6-1, the J gene TRBJ2-1, with TRBD2 matching over 11 bases. The CDR3 contains 15 residues. Germline-derived CDR1 and CDR2 are MNHNS and SASEGT. Trimming cost V 3 bases and J 5 bases; bases outside gene matches: 3. The CDR3 sequence is CASSDVSGGDNEQFF. Written as DNA, the CDR3 is TGTGCCAGCAGTGACGTTAGCGGGGGGGACAATGAGCAGTTCTTC.

A few counts support this clonotype. The chain joins TRBV5-1 to TRBJ1-1, with D maybe TRBD1 (5 bases). From germline, CDR1 is SGHRS and CDR2 YFSETQ. V lost 4 bases and J 7 bases, leaving 17 bases between the germline ends. This CDR3 is built from 14 residues. CDR3 loop: CASSIAGTPGEAFF. The CDR3 nucleotides read TGCGCCAGCAGCATAGCCGGGACCCCGGGTGAAGCTTTCTTT. Based on the CDR3 plus reference TRBV5-1 and TRBJ1-1, the full variable domain is KAGVTQTPRYLIKTRGQQVTLSCSPISGHRSVSWYQQTPGQGLQFLFEYFSETQRNKGNFPGRFSGRQFSNSRSEMNVSTLELGDSALYLCASSIAGTPGEAFFGQGTRLTVV.

CDR3 sequence: CASSLSGRSGEQFF. Written as DNA, the CDR3 is TGTGCCAGCAGTTTAAGCGGGAGGTCGGGTGAGCAGTTCTTC. The rearrangement uses TRBV28 and TRBJ2-1; 9 bases fit TRBD2. Looked up from germline, CDR1 is MDHEN and CDR2 is SYDVKM. The CDR3 has 14 residues. V gave up 2 bases and J gave up 9 bases; unmatched junction bases: 5. Complete variable domain (other parts from reference TRBV28 and TRBJ2-1): DVKVTQSSRYLVKRTGEKVFLECVQDMDHENMFWYRQDPGLGLRLIYFSYDVKMKEKGDIPEGYSVSREKKERFSLILESASTNQTSMYLCASSLSGRSGEQFFGPGTRLTVL.

Turning to this clonotype: An end of the junction does not agree with germline; a read error may underlie this. The chain couples TRBV6-6 to TRBJ1-1, with TRBD1 matching over 10 bases. This CDR3 spans 14 amino acids. Germline values: CDR1 MNHNY, CDR2 SVGAGI (reference sequence). The CDR3 is CASSRTGGTPETFF. CDR3 nucleotides: TGTGCCAGCAGTAGGACAGGGGGGACGCCTGAAACTTTCTTT.

This sequence joins TRBV20-1 and TRBJ2-3; D might be TRBD1 or TRBD2, each matching 5 bases. This CDR3 contains 14 residues. Germline lookup yields CDR1 DFQATT and CDR2 SNEGSKA (reference sequence). The CDR3 loop is CSSFRGLSTDTQYF. The CDR3 nucleotides are TGCAGCTCCTTTCGGGGCCTTAGCACAGATACGCAGTATTTT.

This chain uses TRBV28 with TRBJ2-5; 9 bases are shared with TRBD2. The assigned J gene may be wrong: the sequence end matches TRBJ2-7 better. Germline V CDR1 and CDR2: MDHEN, SYDVKM. The length of the CDR3 is 17 residues. The CDR3 region is CASSFPGWREGLHEQYF. The CDR3 DNA is TGTGCCAGCAGTTTCCCGGGTTGGCGGGAGGGCCTCCACGAGCAGTACTTC.

This chain connects TRBV6-6 to TRBJ2-1; 7 bases map to TRBD2. CDR1 is MNHNY, CDR2 SVGAGI, per germline (reference sequence). This CDR3 contains 15 residues. V dropped 0 bases and J dropped 5; count of bases not matched to a gene: 4. The CDR3 here is CASSYSAAGNNEQFF. CDR3 in DNA: TGTGCCAGCAGTTACTCAGCAGCGGGGAACAATGAGCAGTTCTTC.

Turning to this clonotype: A much larger clone differs by one base, so this may be a read error. V is TRBV10-3 and J is TRBJ2-3; TRBD2 matches at 8 bases. This CDR3 has 17 amino acids. V gave up 8 bases and J gave up 4 bases; unmatched junction bases: 17. Germline assignment: CDR1 ENHRY and CDR2 SYGVKD. The CDR3, as DNA: TGTGCCATCGGTGCCTCCAAAGCGGGAGTTGCGGCAGATACGCAGTATTTT. Residues: CAIGASKAGVAADTQYF.

The chain is built from TRBV7-9 and TRBJ1-6; 8 nucleotides line up with TRBD1. Losses at the gene ends were 5 bases for V and 5 bases for J; bases not matched to a gene: 8. Looked up from germline, CDR1 is SEHNR and CDR2 is FQNEAQ (reference sequence). This CDR3 has 16 amino acids. The CDR3 bases are TGTGCCAGCAGCCTCAGGGGGCCGGGGGATAATTCACCCCTCCACTTT. It specifies CASSLRGPGDNSPLHF.